One and the same sample provided the 5 T cell receptor beta chains below, sequenced in a study of shared clonotypes between healthy human individuals. Repertoires were generated with immunoSEQ multiplex PCR, while TCRdb's copy carries only in-frame clones and drops some. The profile shows just over 2,000,000 clones, 90% to 95% of them singletons. Sequencing was performed on naive CD4+ T cells sorted from blood. Subset here: CD45RA+ positively selected. These receptors were taken from a man aged 18 to 30 in good health.

The chain recombines TRBV6-5 with TRBJ2-7; either TRBD1 or TRBD2 may supply D (5 bases each). Trimming shortened V by 6 bases and J by 1 base, and 13 bases separated the two germline ends. CDR3 length equals 14 residues. CDR1 and CDR2 from the germline V gene are MNHEY and SVGAGI. CDR3 protein: CASRFRDRSYEQYF. Here the CDR3 DNA reads TGTGCCAGCAGGTTCCGGGACCGTTCCTACGAGCAGTACTTC.

The chain links TRBV10-3 to TRBJ1-1; 7 positions match TRBD1. The CDR3 consists of 12 residues. CDR1 and CDR2 from the germline V gene are ENHRY and SYGVKD. J lost 3 bases, V lost 11 bases, and 6 bases had no gene match. The CDR3 DNA reads as TGTGCCGTGCAGGGGGGGGACACTGAAGCTTTCTTT. Amino acids: CAVQGGDTEAFF.

The V call is TRBV28, the J call TRBJ1-2; D call uncertain. Germline assignment: CDR1 MDHEN and CDR2 SYDVKM. The CDR3 is made up of 12 amino acids. Trimming took 8 bases from V and 0 from J, leaving 7 bases between them. The CDR3 coding sequence is TGTGCCAGCCGCGAAGCTAACTATGGCTACACCTTC. Protein product: CASREANYGYTF.

V gene TRBV7-8 combines with J gene TRBJ2-5; D is uncertain. The length of the CDR3 is 12 residues. Per the germline V gene, CDR1 is SGHVS and CDR2 is FQNEAQ. V lost 4 bases to trimming and J lost 0 bases, with 3 bases between them. As DNA, the CDR3 is TGTGCCAGCAGCTGGTACCAAGAGACCCAGTACTTC. Its translation is CASSWYQETQYF.

The rearrangement links TRBV6-1 to TRBJ1-1; 7 nucleotides line up with TRBD1. CDR1 is MNHNS, CDR2 SASEGT, per germline. After removal of 7 bases from V and 2 bases from J, the junction contained 7 bases not matched to a gene. The CDR3 loop spans 14 amino acids. The CDR3 reads CASTDRVLNTEAFF. The CDR3, as DNA: TGTGCCAGCACCGACAGGGTGCTTAACACTGAAGCTTTCTTT.